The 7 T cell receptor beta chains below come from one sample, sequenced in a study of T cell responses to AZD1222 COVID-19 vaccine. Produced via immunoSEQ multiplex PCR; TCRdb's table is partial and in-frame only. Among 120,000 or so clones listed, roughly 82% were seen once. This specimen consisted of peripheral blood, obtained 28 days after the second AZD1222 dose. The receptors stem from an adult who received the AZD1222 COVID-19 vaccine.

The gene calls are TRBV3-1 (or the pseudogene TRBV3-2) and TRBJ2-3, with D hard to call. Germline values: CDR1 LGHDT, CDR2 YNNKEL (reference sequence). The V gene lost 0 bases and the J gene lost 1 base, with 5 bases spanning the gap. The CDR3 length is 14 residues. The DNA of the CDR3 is TGTGCCAGCAGCCAAGAATGGGGCACAGATACGCAGTATTTT. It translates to CASSQEWGTDTQYF.

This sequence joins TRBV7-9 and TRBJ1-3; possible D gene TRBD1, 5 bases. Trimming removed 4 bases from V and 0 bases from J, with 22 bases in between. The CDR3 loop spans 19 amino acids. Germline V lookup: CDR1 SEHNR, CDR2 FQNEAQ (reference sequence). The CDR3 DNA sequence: TGTGCCAGCAGCTCGGATGGGAGTTTCGGGACCTACTCTGGAAACACCATATATTTT. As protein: CASSSDGSFGTYSGNTIYF.

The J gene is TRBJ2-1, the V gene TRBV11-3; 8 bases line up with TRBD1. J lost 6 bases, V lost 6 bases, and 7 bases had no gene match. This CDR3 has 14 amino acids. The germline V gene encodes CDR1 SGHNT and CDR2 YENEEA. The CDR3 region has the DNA TGTGCCAGCAGGTTGACAGGGGTAGGCAATGAGCAGTTCTTC. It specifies CASRLTGVGNEQFF.

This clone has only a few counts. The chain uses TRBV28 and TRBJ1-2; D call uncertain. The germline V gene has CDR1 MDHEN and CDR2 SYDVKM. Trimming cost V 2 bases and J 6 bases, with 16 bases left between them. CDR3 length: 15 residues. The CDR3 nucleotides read TGTGCCAGCAGTTTAGAGGAGGTGCCGAGCAATGGCTACACCTTC. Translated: CASSLEEVPSNGYTF.

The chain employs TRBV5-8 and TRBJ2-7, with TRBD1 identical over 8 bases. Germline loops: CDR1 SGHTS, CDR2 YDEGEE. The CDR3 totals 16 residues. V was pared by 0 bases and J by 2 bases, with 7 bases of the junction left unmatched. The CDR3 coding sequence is TGTGCCAGCAGCTTGGGGACAGGGAGCTGGACCTACGAGCAGTACTTC. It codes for CASSLGTGSWTYEQYF.

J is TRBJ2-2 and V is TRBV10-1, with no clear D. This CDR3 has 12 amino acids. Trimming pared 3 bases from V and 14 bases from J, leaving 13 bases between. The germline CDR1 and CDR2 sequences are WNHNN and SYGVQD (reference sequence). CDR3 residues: CASSDLLGDLFF. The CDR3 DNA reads TGCGCCAGCAGTGACCTACTTGGAGACCTGTTTTTT.

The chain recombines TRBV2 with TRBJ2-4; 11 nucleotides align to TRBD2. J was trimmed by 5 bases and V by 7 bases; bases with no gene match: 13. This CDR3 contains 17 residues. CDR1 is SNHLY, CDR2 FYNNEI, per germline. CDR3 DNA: TGTGCCAGCACTCCCGGGTGGGGACTAGCGGTGGAAAACATTCAGTACTTC. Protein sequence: CASTPGWGLAVENIQYF.